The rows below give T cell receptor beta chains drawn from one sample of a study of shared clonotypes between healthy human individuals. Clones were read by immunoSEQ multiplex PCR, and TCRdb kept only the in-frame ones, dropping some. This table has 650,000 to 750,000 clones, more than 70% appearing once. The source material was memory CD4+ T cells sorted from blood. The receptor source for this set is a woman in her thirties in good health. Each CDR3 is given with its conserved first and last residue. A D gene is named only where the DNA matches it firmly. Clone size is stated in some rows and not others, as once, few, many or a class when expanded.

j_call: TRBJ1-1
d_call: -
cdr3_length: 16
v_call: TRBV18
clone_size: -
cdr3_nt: TGTGCCAGCTCACCAAGGATAGGACAGCCAAACACTGAAGCTTTCTTT
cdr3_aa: CASSPRIGQPNTEAFF

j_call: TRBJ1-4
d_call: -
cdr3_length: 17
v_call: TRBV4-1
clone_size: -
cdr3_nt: TGCGCCAGCAGTCAAAGCCCTCACGGTGCAACTAATGAAAAACTGTTTTTT
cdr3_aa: CASSQSPHGATNEKLFF

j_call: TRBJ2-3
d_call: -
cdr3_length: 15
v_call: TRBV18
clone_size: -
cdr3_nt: TGTGCCAGCTCACCGGGGGTAACCTACACAGATACGCAGTATTTT
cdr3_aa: CASSPGVTYTDTQYF

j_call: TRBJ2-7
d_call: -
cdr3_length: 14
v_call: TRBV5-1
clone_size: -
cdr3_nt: TGCGCCAGCAGTAAGGGCCGGGATACCTACGAGCAGTACTTC
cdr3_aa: CASSKGRDTYEQYF

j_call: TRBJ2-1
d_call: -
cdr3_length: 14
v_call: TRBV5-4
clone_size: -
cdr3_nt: TGTGCCAGCAGCCCAAACAGCGCTTACAATGAGCAGTTCTTC
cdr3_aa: CASSPNSAYNEQFF

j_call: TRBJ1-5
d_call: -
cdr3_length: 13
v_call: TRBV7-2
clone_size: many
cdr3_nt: TGTGCCAGCAGCCAACAGAGGGATCAGCCCCAGCATTTT
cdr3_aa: CASSQQRDQPQHF

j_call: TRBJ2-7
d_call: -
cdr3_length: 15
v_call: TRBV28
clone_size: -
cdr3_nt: TGTGCCAGCAAGAAAGGGGTCGGTTCCTCCTACGAGCAGTACTTC
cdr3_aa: CASKKGVGSSYEQYF

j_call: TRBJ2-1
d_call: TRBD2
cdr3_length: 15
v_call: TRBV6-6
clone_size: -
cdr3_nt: TGTGCCAGCACCCTTGGACTAGCGGGAACCAATGAGCAGTTCTTC
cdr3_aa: CASTLGLAGTNEQFF

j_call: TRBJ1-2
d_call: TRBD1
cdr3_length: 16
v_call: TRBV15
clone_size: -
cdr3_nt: TGTGCCACCAGCAGAGATCTTACAGGGGCCGGCTATGGCTACACCTTC
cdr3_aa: CATSRDLTGAGYGYTF

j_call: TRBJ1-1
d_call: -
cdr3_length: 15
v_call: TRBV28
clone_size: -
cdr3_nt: TGTGCCAGCAGTTTTCTGGGAGTAGTGAACACTGAAGCTTTCTTT
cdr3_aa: CASSFLGVVNTEAFF

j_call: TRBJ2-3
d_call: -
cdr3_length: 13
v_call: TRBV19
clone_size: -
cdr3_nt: TGTGCCAGTAGCATGGCGGTCAGGGATACGCAGTATTTT
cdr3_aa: CASSMAVRDTQYF

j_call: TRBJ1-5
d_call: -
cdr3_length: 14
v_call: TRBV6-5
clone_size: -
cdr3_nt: TGTGCCAGCAGTTACTCGAATGGGGCCCAGCCCCAGCATTTT
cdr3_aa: CASSYSNGAQPQHF

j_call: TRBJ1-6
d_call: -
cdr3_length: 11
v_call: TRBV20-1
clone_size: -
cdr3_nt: TGCAGTGCTAGAGAGAATTCACCCCTCCACTTT
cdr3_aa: CSARENSPLHF

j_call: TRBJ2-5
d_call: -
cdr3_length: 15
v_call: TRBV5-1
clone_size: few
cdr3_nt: TGCGCCAGCAGCTTGGGGACTATACTCCAAGAGACCCAGTACTTC
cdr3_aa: CASSLGTILQETQYF

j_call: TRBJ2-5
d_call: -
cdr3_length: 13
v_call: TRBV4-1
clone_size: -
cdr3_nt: TGCGCCAGCAGCTTAGCGGCTCCGGAGACCCAGTACTTC
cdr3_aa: CASSLAAPETQYF

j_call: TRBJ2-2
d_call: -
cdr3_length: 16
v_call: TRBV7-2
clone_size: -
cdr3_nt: TGTGCCAGCAGCTTAGTCCCAACCCCCGGGAGCGGGGAGCTGTTTTTT
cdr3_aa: CASSLVPTPGSGELFF

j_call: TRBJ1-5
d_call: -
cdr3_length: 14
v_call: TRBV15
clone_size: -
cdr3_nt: TGTGCCACCAGCACTCGGGTAGAGGGGCAGCCCCAGCATTTT
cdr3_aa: CATSTRVEGQPQHF